Listed below are T cell receptor beta chains from one sample, sequenced in a study of identical twins. TCRdb redid the calling of the 5' RACE reads with MiXCR, one entry per CDR3 protein. The sample includes fewer than 900,000 distinct CDR3 sequences, 21% seen only once; the top ten take 4% to 5.5%. The data were also submitted as part of a second study, on T cells expressing NK-cell markers.

Sequenced material: PBMCs. The source of these receptors is a woman aged 18-30 years in good health. Both conserved end residues are part of each CDR3. D genes are given only for firm matches.

TRBJ2-3	TRBV7-2	TRBD2	CASSGTSGRSTDTQYF
TRBJ2-5	TRBV29-1	.	CSVSNRFQETQYF
TRBJ2-7	TRBV10-3	.	CAISRDSRSSYEQYF
TRBJ2-5	TRBV29-1	TRBD2	CSGGLAGETQYF
TRBJ2-1	TRBV7-8	.	CASSSSTGFNEQFF
TRBJ1-1	TRBV7-9	TRBD1	CASSRTGARAFF
TRBJ1-2	TRBV7-9	.	CASSRADHYGYTF
TRBJ1-1	TRBV27	TRBD1	CASSAQGANTEAFF
TRBJ2-1	TRBV2	.	CASMRSQGGNEQFF
TRBJ2-7	TRBV12-3/TRBV12-4	.	CASSPSGYEQYF
TRBJ2-1	TRBV29-1	TRBD2	CSVVSGDNEQFF
TRBJ1-1	TRBV29-1	.	CSVGAALEAFF
TRBJ2-3	TRBV5-1	TRBD2	CASSLGLANTQYF
TRBJ2-1	TRBV4-2	TRBD2	CASSQDSAGGQFF
TRBJ2-2	TRBV29-1	.	CSDPGPCTNTGELFF
TRBJ2-2	TRBV5-6	.	CASTPVGAGELFF
TRBJ2-2	TRBV5-1	TRBD2	CASSLVTVAGAGGELFF
TRBJ2-2	TRBV7-9	TRBD1	CASSPDRGQTGELFF
TRBJ2-7	TRBV29-1	.	CSVQFGTYEEQYF
TRBJ2-3	TRBV5-1	.	CASSTTAVYSTDTQYF
TRBJ2-1	TRBV5-1	TRBD2	CASTGASGFPSYNEQFF
TRBJ1-2	TRBV27	.	CASSFVGGGYGYTF
TRBJ1-2	TRBV6-5	.	CASSYGLYYGYTF
TRBJ1-2	TRBV3-1	.	CASSQIRGEKDYGYTF
TRBJ2-3	TRBV7-9	.	CASRLALETDTQYF
TRBJ2-7	TRBV6-2/TRBV6-3	.	CASSVLHQGYEQYF
TRBJ2-1	TRBV5-5	.	CASSLANVNEQFF
TRBJ2-3	TRBV12-3/TRBV12-4	.	CASRYRVADTQYF
TRBJ2-5	TRBV12-3/TRBV12-4	TRBD2	CASSLSGGGGGETQYF
TRBJ2-4	TRBV20-1	.	CSASARALSRDIQYF
TRBJ1-1	TRBV29-1	.	CSVHLETEAFF
TRBJ2-6	TRBV7-9	.	CASSSHRASGANVLTF
TRBJ1-2	TRBV20-1	.	CSAAQATHGYTF
TRBJ1-1	TRBV7-3	.	CASSGSGAPGTEAFF
TRBJ1-5	TRBV3-1	.	CASSQAGGQPQHF
TRBJ2-3	TRBV4-3	TRBD2	CASSQESGKGTDTQYF
TRBJ2-5	TRBV6-1	TRBD1	CASSHLSGTVRQETQYF
TRBJ2-7	TRBV29-1	.	CSGGSGERHEQYF
TRBJ2-7	TRBV12-3/TRBV12-4	.	CASSPGAVLGNEQYF
TRBJ2-7	TRBV12-3/TRBV12-4	TRBD1	CASTTGQVSYEQYF
TRBJ2-5	TRBV20-1	.	CSARVAGPQETQYF
TRBJ1-5	TRBV27	.	CASSAYRAGEPQHF
TRBJ2-1	TRBV7-9	TRBD2	CASGTAGVSYNEQFF
TRBJ2-7	TRBV4-1	.	CASSLRDLAYEQYF